Following are 22 T cell receptor beta chains from one sample sequenced in a study of blood T cell repertoires in COVID-19. Profiling relied on immunoSEQ multiplex PCR, and the TCRdb table lists in-frame clones only, not all of them. The top ten hold 25% to 30% of the sample, which has tens of thousands of clones, roughly 90% seen once. Material: peripheral blood. The source of these receptors is a man over 45 with active or convalescent COVID-19.

This sequence joins TRBV18 and TRBJ1-1, with TRBD1 matching 9 bases. Germline V gene lookup returns CDR1 KGHSH and CDR2 LQKENI. Unmatched junction bases numbered 0, after V lost 3 bases and J lost 1 base. CDR3 length: 14 amino acids. The CDR3 sequence: CASSPGQGNTEAFF. Written as DNA, the CDR3 is TGTGCCAGCTCACCGGGACAGGGGAACACTGAAGCTTTCTTT.

This clone has a single count. The rearrangement links TRBV18 to TRBJ2-6; D remains ambiguous. The V gene's germline CDR1 is KGHSH and CDR2 LQKENI. Between the trimmed V and J ends, which lost 2 bases and 0 bases, there was a span of 11 bases. CDR3 length: 17 amino acids. The CDR3 protein is CASSPGTAYSGANVLTF. CDR3 bases: TGTGCCAGCTCACCAGGAACAGCTTACTCTGGGGCCAACGTCCTGACTTTC.

The chain recombines TRBV11-3 with TRBJ2-1, with D unclear. The germline gives CDR1 SGHNT, CDR2 YENEEA. V was pared by 2 bases and J by 8 bases, with 4 bases between. The CDR3 loop spans 11 amino acids. The CDR3 is CASSLSDEQFF. The CDR3 DNA is TGTGCCAGCAGCTTATCCGATGAGCAGTTCTTC.

V is TRBV7-8 and J is TRBJ1-1; no reliable D call. V lost 2 bases to trimming and J lost 4 bases, with 8 bases between them. Germline V gives CDR1 SGHVS, CDR2 FQNEAQ. The CDR3 totals 13 residues. The CDR3 DNA reads as TGTGCCAGCAGCTTATCGCGGTCCACTGAAGCTTTCTTT. Protein sequence: CASSLSRSTEAFF.

This clone was seen more than once but under ten times. The chain employs TRBV6-6 and TRBJ1-4; D uncertain. Trimming shortened V by 0 bases and J by 8 bases, and 13 bases separated the two germline ends. Germline assignment: CDR1 MNHNY and CDR2 SVGAGI (reference sequence). The CDR3 is made up of 15 amino acids. The CDR3 bases are TGTGCCAGCAGTTACTCGCCGGGTTTAGGAGAAAAACTGTTTTTT. It specifies CASSYSPGLGEKLFF.

The chain links TRBV19 to TRBJ2-7; 10 bases are a match to TRBD2. CDR1 and CDR2 (germline): LNHDA, SQIVND (reference sequence). The length of the CDR3 is 15 residues. The junction had 11 bases not matched to a gene; V was cut back by 7 bases and J by 5 bases. The CDR3 DNA follows: TGTGCCAGTAATCATGGGGCTAGCGGGAGCCACGAGCAGTACTTC. This translates into CASNHGASGSHEQYF.

This chain connects TRBV6-5 to TRBJ1-1; D remains ambiguous. This CDR3 comprises 14 residues. V dropped 5 bases and J dropped 7 bases, with 17 bases sitting between them. CDR1 is MNHEY, CDR2 SVGAGI, per germline. CDR3 in amino acids: CASSRGWVVGEAFF. The DNA for the CDR3 is TGTGCCAGCAGTCGAGGCTGGGTGGTCGGTGAAGCTTTCTTT.

The rearrangement links TRBV6-1 to TRBJ1-6, with D maybe TRBD1 (6 bases). V shed 1 base and J shed 10 bases, with 8 bases lying between them. The germline V gene encodes CDR1 MNHNS and CDR2 SASEGT. The CDR3 sequence is 13 residues long. The DNA for the CDR3 is TGTGCCAGCAGTGAAGTAGGGGGATCACCCCTCCACTTT. Translated, it gives CASSEVGGSPLHF.

The chain joins TRBV28 to TRBJ1-5; 9 bases fit TRBD1. J was trimmed by 3 bases and V by 6 bases; bases with no gene match: 12. The germline gives CDR1 MDHEN, CDR2 SYDVKM. This CDR3 is 17 amino acids long. The DNA for the CDR3 is TGTGCCAGCAGGCCTGGCGGGACAGGGACCTCCAATCAGCCCCAGCATTTT. As protein: CASRPGGTGTSNQPQHF.

The CDR3 sequence: CASRPGQEHSPLHF. The DNA of the CDR3 is TGTGCCAGTAGGCCGGGACAGGAACACTCACCCCTCCACTTT. The chain carries TRBV19 and TRBJ1-6; TRBD1 aligns across 8 bases. The ends lost 6 bases at V and 10 bases at J; junction bases unmatched: 8. In germline, CDR1 is LNHDA, CDR2 SQIVND (reference sequence). The CDR3 consists of 14 residues.

The gene calls are TRBV25-1 and TRBJ2-4; D is possibly TRBD1 (7 bases). Germline loops: CDR1 MGHDK, CDR2 SYGVNS. The CDR3 runs 15 residues. Between the trimmed V and J ends, which lost 6 bases and 0 bases, there was a span of 12 bases. The CDR3 bases are TGTGCCAGCAGCGCAGGGGGGTTAGCCAAAAACATTCAGTACTTC. It is translated as CASSAGGLAKNIQYF. Complete variable domain (other parts from reference TRBV25-1 and TRBJ2-4): EADIYQTPRYLVIGTGKKITLECSQTMGHDKMYWYQQDPGMELHLIHYSYGVNSTEKGDLSSESTVSRIRTEHFPLTLESARPSHTSQYLCASSAGGLAKNIQYFGAGTRLSVL.

V usage is TRBV6-5 and J usage is TRBJ1-4; TRBD1 matches 9 bases. The CDR3 totals 14 residues. V was pared by 5 bases and J by 8 bases, with 6 bases of the junction left unmatched. Germline values: CDR1 MNHEY, CDR2 SVGAGI. In DNA form, the CDR3 reads TGTGCCAGCAGTAACCCCGGGACAGGGGAAAAACTGTTTTTT. This sequence encodes CASSNPGTGEKLFF.

This chain connects TRBV7-9 to TRBJ2-7; 8 positions match TRBD2. This CDR3 spans 14 amino acids. Germline-derived CDR1 and CDR2 are SEHNR and FQNEAQ (reference sequence). The V and J ends lost 5 bases and 4 bases, in that order; junction bases with no gene match: 7. CDR3 nucleotides: TGTGCCAGCAGCCGGGAGGGGGGTACATACGAGCAGTACTTC. Its protein product is CASSREGGTYEQYF.

A note on this clone: Other DNA sequences within the sample encode an identical CDR3. The genes are TRBV5-1 and TRBJ2-5; no clear D gene. This CDR3 contains 15 residues. Between the trimmed V and J ends, which lost 8 bases and 1 base, there was a span of 18 bases. Germline V gene sequence: CDR1 SGHRS, CDR2 YFSETQ. CDR3 region: CASSPGTTFQETQYF. Here the CDR3 DNA reads TGCGCCAGTAGCCCCGGTACCACCTTCCAAGAGACCCAGTACTTC. Based on the CDR3 plus reference TRBV5-1 and TRBJ2-5, the full variable domain is KAGVTQTPRYLIKTRGQQVTLSCSPISGHRSVSWYQQTPGQGLQFLFEYFSETQRNKGNFPGRFSGRQFSNSRSEMNVSTLELGDSALYLCASSPGTTFQETQYFGPGTRLLVL.

The chain employs TRBV15 and TRBJ2-7, with 11 bases fitting TRBD2. V was clipped by 0 bases and J by 9 bases; unmatched bases: 4. There are 14 residues in the CDR3. Germline V gives CDR1 LNHNV, CDR2 YYDKDF (reference sequence). The CDR3 DNA follows: TGTGCCACCAGCAGAGATCTAGCGGGAGGACCGCAGTACTTC. This translates into CATSRDLAGGPQYF.

This clone was detected only once. The V gene is TRBV11-2, the J gene TRBJ2-5; 7 bases line up with TRBD1. Trimming removed 5 bases from V and 5 bases from J; junction bases left unmatched: 14. Germline V CDR1 and CDR2: SGHAT, FQNNGV. This CDR3 spans 16 amino acids. CDR3 in amino acids: CASSPVTLQGTETQYF. Here the CDR3 DNA reads TGTGCCAGCAGCCCCGTAACCTTACAGGGGACGGAGACCCAGTACTTC.

V usage is TRBV10-3 and J usage is TRBJ2-5; D may be TRBD1 (6 bases). The CDR3 sequence is 14 residues long. Germline V gene data show CDR1 as ENHRY and CDR2 as SYGVKD. With 10 bases removed from V and 4 bases from J, the gap between germline ends came to 19 bases. As DNA, the CDR3 is TGTGCCACGATCAGGGGCCTAGGGTCAGAGACCCAGTACTTC. Translation gives CATIRGLGSETQYF.

This chain joins TRBV25-1 and TRBJ1-6; 7 bases fit TRBD1. The CDR3 has 14 residues. From germline, CDR1 is MGHDK and CDR2 SYGVNS. Trimming at V came to 4 bases and at J to 4 bases, leaving 1 base not matched to a gene. CDR3 loop: CASSAGQYNSPLHF. The CDR3 coding sequence is TGTGCCAGCAGTGCGGGACAGTATAATTCACCCCTCCACTTT. The variable domain in full, completed from reference TRBV25-1 and TRBJ1-6, reads EADIYQTPRYLVIGTGKKITLECSQTMGHDKMYWYQQDPGMELHLIHYSYGVNSTEKGDLSSESTVSRIRTEHFPLTLESARPSHTSQYLCASSAGQYNSPLHFGNGTRLTVT.

The rearrangement uses TRBV5-6 and TRBJ2-5; D not resolved. This CDR3 has 13 amino acids. Trimming cost V 3 bases and J 6 bases, with 12 bases left between them. In germline, CDR1 is SGHDT, CDR2 YYEEEE. CDR3 nucleotide sequence: TGTGCCAGCAGCTCGGTAACAGATCAGACCCAGTACTTC. It translates to CASSSVTDQTQYF.

V usage is TRBV11-3 and J usage is TRBJ2-7; D might be TRBD2 (5 bases). Looked up from germline, CDR1 is SGHNT and CDR2 is YENEEA. With 4 bases removed from V and 3 bases from J, the gap between germline ends came to 13 bases. The CDR3 length is 14 residues. CDR3 loop: CASSSRDYHYEQYF. The CDR3 nucleotides read TGTGCCAGCAGCTCTCGAGACTACCACTACGAGCAGTACTTC. Full variable domain (remainder filled in from reference TRBV11-3 and TRBJ2-7): EAGVVQSPRYKIIEKKQPVAFWCNPISGHNTLYWYLQNLGQGPELLIRYENEEAVDDSQLPKDRFSAERLKGVDSTLKIQPAELGDSAVYLCASSSRDYHYEQYFGPGTRLTVT.

This chain links TRBV21-1 with TRBJ1-5. TRBV21-1 is described as a pseudogene. The CDR3 is 17 amino acids. DNA for the CDR3: TGTGCCAGCAGCTTTTACGGGGGGGAGAAGGGCAATCAGCCCCAGCATTTT. Protein product: CASSFYGGEKGNQPQHF.

The chain has TRBV9 and TRBJ2-5, with 14 bases lining up with TRBD2. V dropped 3 bases and J dropped 1; count of bases not matched to a gene: 8. In germline, CDR1 is SGDLS, CDR2 YYNGEE. The CDR3 has 18 residues. CDR3 sequence: CASSDGTSGGDIQETQYF. CDR3 sequence (DNA): TGTGCCAGCAGCGACGGGACTAGCGGGGGTGACATCCAAGAGACCCAGTACTTC. Together with reference TRBV9 and TRBJ2-5, the CDR3 gives the full variable domain: DSGVTQTPKHLITATGQRVTLRCSPRSGDLSVYWYQQSLDQGLQFLIQYYNGEERAKGNILERFSAQQFPDLHSELNLSSLELGDSALYFCASSDGTSGGDIQETQYFGPGTRLLVL.